A selection of T cell receptor beta chains follows, all from one sample in a study of T cell changes during pregnancy in multiple sclerosis. Measured with immunoSEQ multiplex PCR; TCRdb has only the in-frame clones, and not every one. The sample yields roughly 47,000 clones, roughly nine tenths seen once. Source: CD8+ T cells from peripheral blood mononuclear cells, taken in the second trimester of pregnancy. All receptors derive from a female donor with multiple sclerosis, enrolled in a pregnancy study. The conserved cysteine and the conserved F or W are not part of the CDR3 here. Each record gives: V gene, J gene, clone size, CDR3 protein. Clone size is given for some rows only: seen once, a few or many times, or a class if the clone is expanded.

>TRBV2|TRBJ1-2|.
ASSEGLPNYGYT
>TRBV5-8|TRBJ2-7|.
ASIEAYEQY
>TRBV10-3|TRBJ2-7|.
ALRGTEAYEQY
>TRBV5-1|TRBJ1-1|.
ASSLGAQGTGVTEAF
>TRBV9|TRBJ2-5|.
ASSVWSGGPETQY
>TRBV5-1|TRBJ1-4|.
ASRVYPEGVYEKLF
>TRBV5-1|TRBJ1-4|.
ATGTGGEDEKLF
>TRBV2|TRBJ2-3|.
ASSESVQPSTDTQY
>TRBV9|TRBJ1-3|.
ASSLRLAGNTIY
>TRBV7-9|TRBJ2-6|.
ASSLDPGLSSGANVLT
>TRBV7-6|TRBJ2-7|once
ASSLDPEGSEQY
>TRBV6-6|TRBJ1-1|.
ASREPVVGGRTEAF
>TRBV7-9|TRBJ2-3|once
ASSPHLRTRDTDTQY
>TRBV7-6|TRBJ2-1|.
ASSLEGSGGSYNEQF
>TRBV27|TRBJ1-6|few
ASSLVRGGNSPLH
>TRBV7-8|TRBJ2-7|once
ASMDSGGASYEQY
>TRBV4-1|TRBJ2-5|.
ASSQGAGDQETQY
>TRBV10-2|TRBJ2-3|.
ASSHPPGSAGTDTQY
>TRBV9|TRBJ2-5|.
ASSVEGAGKETQY
>TRBV7-6|TRBJ2-7|.
ASSLVQGAYEQY
>TRBV28|TRBJ2-1|.
ASSLFSDLSSYNEQF
>TRBV5-7|TRBJ2-5|.
ASSSRDRGPETQY
>TRBV28|TRBJ2-1|.
ASSWSDKDVLSYNEQF
>TRBV7-2|TRBJ2-1|.
ASSPQLAGGLPYNEQF
>TRBV5-8|TRBJ1-6|once
ASSHQGLSYNSPLH
>TRBV7-6|TRBJ1-1|.
ASSLAGGSVTEAF
>TRBV5-4|TRBJ2-1|.
ASSWGPNEQF
>TRBV19|TRBJ2-1|.
ASSVGGAPYNEQF
>TRBV15|TRBJ2-7|.
ATSRDKGTGYHYEQY
>TRBV7-9|TRBJ2-7|.
ASSPPPGQGAYEQY
>TRBV4-1|TRBJ2-1|.
ASSQEPGSSYNEQF
>TRBV6-6|TRBJ2-7|.
ASSYLLRGYTYEQY
>TRBV29-1|TRBJ1-2|.
SVAGNYGYT
>TRBV27|TRBJ2-1|once
ASSLTSGGGRGQF
>TRBV7-9|TRBJ2-2|few
ASRGQKDKNTGELF
>TRBV6-1|TRBJ2-7|.
ASRTIAGGTYEQY
>TRBV4-1|TRBJ1-5|.
ASRSDKGKNQPQH
>TRBV19|TRBJ1-5|.
ASSIDRGSNQPQH
>TRBV7-3|TRBJ2-2|once
ASSSTSIGGMVGELF